This T cell receptor beta chain stems from a study of CD4 T cells in relation to SARS-CoV-2 and coronaviruses. About the research overall: The restricting HLA molecule for shared crossreactive spike epitopes was mapped. The study's findings and limits: Approximately 65% of donors had memory CD4+ clonotypes crossrecognizing SARS-CoV-2 and common cold coronavirus spike.

This CDR3 contains 14 residues. Germline CDR1 KGHSH, CDR2 LQKENI. V lost 6 bases and J lost 4; bases outside the gene matches: 2. Uncultured naive and memory CD4+ T cells supplied DNA for deep TCR-beta sequencing. Repertoires were generated with immunoSEQ multiplex PCR, while TCRdb's copy carries only in-frame clones and drops some. The sample comprises 65,000 or so clones, less than 95% of which are singletons, and around 0.15% rests with the top ten. Before the COVID-19 pandemic, during about 2011-2019, CD4+ T cells were taken from unexposed donors. CD4 enrichment then naive enrichment separated naive from memory CD4+ cells. This clone was picked up one time. Its antigen is unidentified.

Source material: naive CD4+ T cells from PBMCs. Subset of the sample: naive CD4+ T cells isolated by negative enrichment. The source is a human donor in good health. This chain connects TRBV18 to TRBJ1-5, with 11 bases that match TRBD1. CDR3 region: CASSGTGGNQPQHF. The CDR3 coding sequence is TGTGCCAGCTCCGGGACAGGGGGTAATCAGCCCCAGCATTTT. Drawing the rest from reference TRBV18 and TRBJ1-5, the complete variable domain is NAGVMQNPRHLVRRRGQEARLRCSPMKGHSHVYWYRQLPEEGLKFMVYLQKENIIDESGMPKERFSAEFPKEGPSILRIQQVVRGDSAAYFCASSGTGGNQPQHFGDGTRLSIL.